The sequence of this T cell receptor beta chain was determined in a study of tumor and adjacent non-tumor tissue in lung cancer. Whole-study context: Samples averaged about 4.2 million productive TCRbeta reads each. Study results and caveats: Top 100 clones took a larger repertoire share in normal lung. Tumor tissue had significantly higher TCR diversity than normal lung.

CDR3 length: 11 residues. Germline V gene sequence: CDR1 SGHNT, CDR2 YENEEA. This sample's RNA came from whole unsorted tissue. Distant lung tissue was collected more than 3 cm away from the tumor edge. The library came from three nested PCR rounds adapted from ARM-PCR protocols. One entry per CDR3 protein results from TCRdb running MiXCR on the multiplex PCR reads. The sample carries some 100,000 distinct CDR3 sequences, 60% to 80% recorded once. Only one count was recorded for this clonotype. Antigen unknown. The CDR3 end shows no conserved phenylalanine or tryptophan, and so a read error is likely. The source of this sequence is a man aged 25 to 40 with non-small cell lung cancer. The chain is built from TRBV11-3 and TRBJ2-1; D is undetermined. Sequenced input: distant non-tumor lung tissue. The CDR3 here is CVSSLSCEQFL. The CDR3 DNA follows: TGTGTCAGCAGCTTAAGTTGTGAGCAGTTCTTG.